The present T cell receptor beta chain was sequenced within a study of blood T cells in healthy people across ages. General study results and limits: Compared with aged donors, long-lived donors showed fewer expanded clones, suggesting selection.

The length of the CDR3 is 16 residues. Germline V CDR1 and CDR2: SGHTA, FQGNSA. This clonotype showed up just once. The antigen is undetermined. The junction departs from germline at one end; a sequencing error may be responsible. The use of a sample-barcoded 5' primer and a J-beta primer mix characterized a second PCR of 7 to 11 cycles. TCRdb re-called the 5' RACE reads with MiXCR, one entry per CDR3 protein. The table records 380,000 or so distinct CDR3 sequences, over 45% of them present only once. The chain is built from TRBV7-2 and TRBJ2-6; 7 bases line up with TRBD2. The receptor comes from a man in his 60s in good health. Sequenced input: blood. The CDR3 sequence: CASSPPSGIGANVQTF. The CDR3 region has the DNA TGCGCCAGCAGCCCACCAAGCGGGATTGGGGCCAACGTCCAGACTTTC.